Shown below are 5 T cell receptor beta chains from a single sample sequenced in a study of identical twins. TCRdb re-called the 5' RACE reads with MiXCR, one entry per CDR3 protein. The sample carries 400,000 to 550,000 distinct CDR3 sequences, approximately 24% recorded once. This same sample was also taken into another study, of T cells expressing NK-cell markers.

The sample was CD4+ T cells sorted from blood. The receptors stem from a young woman in good health.

This clonotype was seen only once. The rearrangement joins TRBV18 to TRBJ2-3; D not resolved. The CDR3 consists of 14 residues. V gave up 9 bases and J gave up 7 bases, with 20 bases separating them. The germline gives CDR1 KGHSH, CDR2 LQKENI. This CDR3 reads CASTLPRQSNTQYF. As DNA, the CDR3 is TGTGCCAGTACCCTTCCCAGGCAGTCGAATACGCAGTATTTT.

The V and J genes are TRBV12-3 or TRBV12-4 and TRBJ2-2; TRBD2 aligns across 8 bases. The CDR3 sequence is 13 residues long. V dropped 6 bases and J dropped 7; count of bases not matched to a gene: 4. This chain's CDR3 is CASSPREGGELFF. The CDR3 DNA is TGTGCCAGCAGCCCCCGGGAGGGCGGGGAGCTGTTTTTT.

This clonotype has a handful of counts. This rearrangement joins TRBV7-2 to TRBJ2-3, with TRBD2 matching 9 bases. Germline V CDR1 and CDR2: SGHTA, FQGNSA. This CDR3 region has 15 residues. The V gene end was trimmed by 6 bases and the J gene end by 1 base; junction bases not matched to a gene: 5. CDR3 sequence: CASSLAGLRTDTQYF. The CDR3 DNA is TGTGCCAGCAGTCTAGCGGGACTACGCACAGATACGCAGTATTTT. Full variable domain (rest looked up from reference TRBV7-2 and TRBJ2-3): GAGVSQSPSNKVTEKGKDVELRCDPISGHTALYWYRQSLGQGLEFLIYFQGNSAPDKSGLPSDRFSAERTGGSVSTLTIQRTQQEDSAVYLCASSLAGLRTDTQYFGPGTRLTVL.

This clonotype has a handful of counts. V usage is TRBV7-9 and J usage is TRBJ2-2; 7 bases are a match to TRBD2. This CDR3 has 16 amino acids. Trimming at V came to 4 bases and at J to 1 base, leaving 6 bases not matched to a gene. Germline V gives CDR1 SEHNR, CDR2 FQNEAQ (reference sequence). DNA for the CDR3: TGTGCCAGCAGCTCCCCCCGGGGGGAGAACACCGGGGAGCTGTTTTTT. This sequence encodes CASSSPRGENTGELFF.

This clonotype was observed a handful of times. This chain uses TRBV6-2 or TRBV6-3 with TRBJ2-4, with 7 bases aligning to TRBD1. Germline-derived CDR1 and CDR2 are MNHEY and SVGEGT. V trimming: 6 bases; J trimming: 3 bases; junction bases outside the gene matches: 5. This CDR3 is built from 14 residues. The CDR3 protein is CASSPGTDKNIQYF. The CDR3 DNA is TGTGCCAGCAGCCCAGGGACAGACAAAAACATTCAGTACTTC.